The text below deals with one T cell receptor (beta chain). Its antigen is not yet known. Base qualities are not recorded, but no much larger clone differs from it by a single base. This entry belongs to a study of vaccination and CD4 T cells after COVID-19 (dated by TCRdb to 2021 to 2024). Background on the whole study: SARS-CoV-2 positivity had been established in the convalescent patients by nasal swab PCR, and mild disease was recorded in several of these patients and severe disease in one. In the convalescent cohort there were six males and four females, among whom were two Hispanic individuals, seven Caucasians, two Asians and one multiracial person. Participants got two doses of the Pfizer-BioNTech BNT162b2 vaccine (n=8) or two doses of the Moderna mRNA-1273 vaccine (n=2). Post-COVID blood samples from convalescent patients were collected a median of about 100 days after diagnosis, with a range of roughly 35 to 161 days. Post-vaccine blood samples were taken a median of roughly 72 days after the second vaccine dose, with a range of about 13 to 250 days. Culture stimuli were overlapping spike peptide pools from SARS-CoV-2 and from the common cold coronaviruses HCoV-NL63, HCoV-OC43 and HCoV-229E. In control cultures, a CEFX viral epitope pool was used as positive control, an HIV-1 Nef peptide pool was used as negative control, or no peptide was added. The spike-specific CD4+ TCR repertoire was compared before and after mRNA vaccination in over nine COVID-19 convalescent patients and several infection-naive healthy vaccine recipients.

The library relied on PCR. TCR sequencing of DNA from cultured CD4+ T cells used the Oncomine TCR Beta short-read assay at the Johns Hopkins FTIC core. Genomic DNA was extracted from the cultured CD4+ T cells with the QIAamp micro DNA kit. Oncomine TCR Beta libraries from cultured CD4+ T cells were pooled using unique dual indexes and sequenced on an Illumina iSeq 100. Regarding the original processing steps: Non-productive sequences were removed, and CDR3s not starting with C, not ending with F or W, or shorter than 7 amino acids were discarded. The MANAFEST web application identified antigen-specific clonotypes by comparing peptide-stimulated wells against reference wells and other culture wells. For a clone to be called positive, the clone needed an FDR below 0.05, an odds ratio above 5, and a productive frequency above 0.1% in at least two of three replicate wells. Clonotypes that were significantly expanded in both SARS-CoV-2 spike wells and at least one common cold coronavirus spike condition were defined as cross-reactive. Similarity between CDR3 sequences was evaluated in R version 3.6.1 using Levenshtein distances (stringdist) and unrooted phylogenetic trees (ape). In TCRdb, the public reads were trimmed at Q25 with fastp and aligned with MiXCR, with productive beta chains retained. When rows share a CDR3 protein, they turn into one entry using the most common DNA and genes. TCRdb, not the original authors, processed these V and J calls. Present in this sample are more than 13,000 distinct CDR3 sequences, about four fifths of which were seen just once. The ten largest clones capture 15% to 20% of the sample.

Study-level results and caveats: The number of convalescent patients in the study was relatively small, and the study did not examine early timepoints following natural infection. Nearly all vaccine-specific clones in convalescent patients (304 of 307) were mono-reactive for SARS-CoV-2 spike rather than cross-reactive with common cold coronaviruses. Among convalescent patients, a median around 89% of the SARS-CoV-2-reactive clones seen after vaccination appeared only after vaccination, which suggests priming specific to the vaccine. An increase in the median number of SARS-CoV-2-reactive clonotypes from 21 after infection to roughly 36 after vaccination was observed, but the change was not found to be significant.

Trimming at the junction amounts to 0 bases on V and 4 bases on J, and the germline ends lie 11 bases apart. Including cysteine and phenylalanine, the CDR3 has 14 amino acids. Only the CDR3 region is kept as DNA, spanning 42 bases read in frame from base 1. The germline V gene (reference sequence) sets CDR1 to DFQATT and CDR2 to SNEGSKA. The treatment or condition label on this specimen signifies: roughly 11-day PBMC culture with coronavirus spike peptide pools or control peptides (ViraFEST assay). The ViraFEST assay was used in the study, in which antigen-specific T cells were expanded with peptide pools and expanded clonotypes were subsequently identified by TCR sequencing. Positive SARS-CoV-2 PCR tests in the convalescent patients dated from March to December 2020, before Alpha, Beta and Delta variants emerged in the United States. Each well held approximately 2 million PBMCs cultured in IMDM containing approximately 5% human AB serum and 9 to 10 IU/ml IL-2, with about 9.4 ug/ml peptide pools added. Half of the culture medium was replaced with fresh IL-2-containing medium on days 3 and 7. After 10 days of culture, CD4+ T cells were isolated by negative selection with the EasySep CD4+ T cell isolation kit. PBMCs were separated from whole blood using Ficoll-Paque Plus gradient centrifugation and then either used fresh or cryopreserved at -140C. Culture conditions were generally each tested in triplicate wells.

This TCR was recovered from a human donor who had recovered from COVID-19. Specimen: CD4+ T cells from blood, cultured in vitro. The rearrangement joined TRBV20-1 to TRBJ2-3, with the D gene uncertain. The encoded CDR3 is CSARDSVSPDTQYF. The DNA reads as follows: TGCAGTGCTAGAGATTCGGTTAGTCCAGATACGCAGTATTTT.